This T cell receptor (beta chain) was captured in a study of cytotoxic CD8 clonotypes in ibrutinib-treated CLL. Study results and caveats: In comparison with age-matched healthy donors, baseline clonality was higher and tracked circulating CD8+ T-cell counts. Public clonotypes (which were uncommon) either contracted or remained stable on treatment.

With regard to this clone: Its target is not known.

Measured with immunoSEQ multiplex PCR; TCRdb has only the in-frame clones, and not every one. The sample consists of approximately 300,000 clones, about 80% of them appearing once. There are 15 residues in the CDR3. Germline V CDR1 and CDR2: SGDLS, YYNGEE. Trimming cost V 4 bases and J 4 bases; bases outside gene matches: 5. The sequenced sample was PBMCs, obtained before ibrutinib treatment. V and J are TRBV9 and TRBJ2-2; 9 bases are shared with TRBD2. The receptor's source is a human donor with chronic lymphocytic leukemia. CDR3 sequence reads: CASSQTSGSTGELFF. The DNA of the CDR3 is TGTGCCAGCAGCCAGACTAGCGGATCCACCGGGGAGCTGTTTTTT.